This TCR beta chain emerged from a study of T cell changes during pregnancy in multiple sclerosis (dated by TCRdb to about 2019). Study-wide context: The study looked at changes in the T cell repertoire across pregnancy in women with multiple sclerosis.

A note on this clone: Its antigen has not been determined. No base quality information exists; no much larger clone differs at one position.

Library preparation was by the immunoSEQ multiplex PCR assay. This is the immuneACCESS table as TCRdb keeps it, with only in-frame sequences that have V and J called. A part of the clones is gone; compared with another copy, unresolved V genes explain less than half, and the rest is unexplained. Recorded for this sample are about 31,000 clones; about 92% of them occurred a single time. Roughly 0.4% of the sample comes from the top ten. The CDR1 and CDR2 encoded by the germline V gene are SGHRS and YFSETQ. Including cysteine and phenylalanine, the CDR3 has 15 amino acids. Only the CDR3 part of the read is kept: 45 bases, read in frame from the first base. V is clipped by 4 bases and J by 2 bases, and the sequence between their germline boundaries is 15 bases long.

This TCR was sampled from a female donor with multiple sclerosis, enrolled in a pregnancy study. The sequence joins TRBV5-1 to TRBJ2-5; the D segment could be TRBD2, given 5 matching bases. Sequenced material: CD4+ T cells from peripheral blood mononuclear cells, taken in the second trimester of pregnancy. The CDR3 is CASSTAGGLQETQYF. The nucleotide sequence is TGCGCCAGCAGCACGGCGGGCGGTCTACAAGAGACCCAGTACTTC.